The TCR beta chain under discussion was sequenced for a study of beta chain features in type 1 diabetes. Study overall: On cell yields, gender and age, patients and healthy donors were similar. General study findings and limits: Still unanswered here is whether HLA type influences TCRB rearrangement.

Heparinised blood was drawn once per donor, averaging approximately 100 mL. About this clone itself: No antigen is known for it.

Sequenced material consisted of expressed TCRB transcripts (all of the isolated RNA was reverse transcribed). Generated by immunoSEQ multiplex PCR, the TCRdb table keeps only in-frame clones and is missing some. The table lists 900,000 or so clones, about a sixth of them singletons. Sequenced: naive CD4+ T cells from blood. This TCR was recovered from a woman aged 18-35 years in good health.

CDR3 sequence reads: CASSQGTSGSVYNEQFF. The CDR3 DNA is TGCGCCAGCAGCCAAGGGACTAGCGGGAGTGTATACAATGAGCAGTTCTTC. The genes are TRBV4-3 and TRBJ2-1, with 13 bases matching TRBD2. J gave up 4 bases and V 1 base, and 4 bases lay outside the gene matches. The CDR3 covers 17 residues. The germline V gene has CDR1 LGHNA and CDR2 YSLEER.